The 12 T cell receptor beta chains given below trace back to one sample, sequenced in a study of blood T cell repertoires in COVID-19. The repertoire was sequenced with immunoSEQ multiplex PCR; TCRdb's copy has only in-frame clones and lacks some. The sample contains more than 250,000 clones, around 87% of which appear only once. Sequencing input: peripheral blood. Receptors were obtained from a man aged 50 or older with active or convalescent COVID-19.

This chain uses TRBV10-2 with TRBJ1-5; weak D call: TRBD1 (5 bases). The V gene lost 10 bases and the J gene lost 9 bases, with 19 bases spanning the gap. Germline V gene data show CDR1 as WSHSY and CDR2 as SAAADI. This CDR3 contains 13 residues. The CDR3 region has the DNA TGCGCCAACCTAGGGGCCATGGTAGTGCCCCAGCATTTT. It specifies CANLGAMVVPQHF.

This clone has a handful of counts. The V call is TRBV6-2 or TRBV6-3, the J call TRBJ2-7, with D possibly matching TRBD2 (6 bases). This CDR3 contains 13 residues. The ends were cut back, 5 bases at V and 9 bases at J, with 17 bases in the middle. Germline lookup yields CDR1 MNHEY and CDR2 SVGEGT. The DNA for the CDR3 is TGTGCCAGCAGTCCCCGGAGGGACGGATGGCAGTACTTC. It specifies CASSPRRDGWQYF.

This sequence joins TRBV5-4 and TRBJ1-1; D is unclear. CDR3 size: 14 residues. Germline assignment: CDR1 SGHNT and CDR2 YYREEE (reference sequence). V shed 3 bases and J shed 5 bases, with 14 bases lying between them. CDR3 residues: CASSSPGPWTEAFF. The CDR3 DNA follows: TGTGCCAGCAGCTCTCCGGGTCCCTGGACTGAAGCTTTCTTT.

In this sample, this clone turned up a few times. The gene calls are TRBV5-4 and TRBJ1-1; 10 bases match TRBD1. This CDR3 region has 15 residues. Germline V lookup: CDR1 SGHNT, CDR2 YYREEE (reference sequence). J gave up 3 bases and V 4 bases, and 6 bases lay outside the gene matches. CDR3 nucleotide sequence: TGTGCCAGCAGCCCTCTCGGGACAGGGGACACTGAAGCTTTCTTT. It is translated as CASSPLGTGDTEAFF.

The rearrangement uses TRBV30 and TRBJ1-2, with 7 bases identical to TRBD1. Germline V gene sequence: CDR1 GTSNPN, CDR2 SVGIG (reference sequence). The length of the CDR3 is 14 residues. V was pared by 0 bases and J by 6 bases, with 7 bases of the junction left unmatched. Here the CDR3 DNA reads TGTGCCTGGAGTGTAGTACAGGGGATGGATGGCTACACCTTC. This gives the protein CAWSVVQGMDGYTF. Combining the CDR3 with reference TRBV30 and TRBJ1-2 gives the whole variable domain SQTIHQWPATLVQPVGSPLSLECTVEGTSNPNLYWYRQAAGRGLQLLFYSVGIGQISSEVPQNLSASRPQDRQFILSSKKLLLSDSGFYLCAWSVVQGMDGYTFGSGTRLTVV.

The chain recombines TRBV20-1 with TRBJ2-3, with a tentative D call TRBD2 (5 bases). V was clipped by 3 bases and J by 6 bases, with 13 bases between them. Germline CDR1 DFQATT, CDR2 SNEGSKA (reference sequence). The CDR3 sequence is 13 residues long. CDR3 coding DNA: TGCAGTGCTAGTGTCTCCGGGGAGGATACGCAGTATTTT. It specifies CSASVSGEDTQYF.

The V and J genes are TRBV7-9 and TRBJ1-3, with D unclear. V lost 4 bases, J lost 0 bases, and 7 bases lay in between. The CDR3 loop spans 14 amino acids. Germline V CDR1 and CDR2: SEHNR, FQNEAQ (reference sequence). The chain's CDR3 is CASSSRVSGNTIYF. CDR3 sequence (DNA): TGTGCCAGCAGCTCCCGGGTCTCTGGAAACACCATATATTTT.

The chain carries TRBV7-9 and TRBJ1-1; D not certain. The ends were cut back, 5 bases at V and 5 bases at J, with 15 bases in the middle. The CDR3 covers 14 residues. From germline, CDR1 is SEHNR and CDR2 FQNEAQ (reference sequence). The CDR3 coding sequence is TGTGCCAGCAGCCGGCCGCGGGGTGGTACTGAAGCTTTCTTT. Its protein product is CASSRPRGGTEAFF.

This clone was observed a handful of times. CDR3 loop: CASNTGSPYEQYF. The CDR3 nucleotides read TGTGCCAGTAATACAGGGAGTCCCTACGAGCAGTACTTC. The chain recombines TRBV12-3 or TRBV12-4 with TRBJ2-7; possibly TRBD1 for D (6 bases). Trimming shortened V by 9 bases and J by 2 bases, and 14 bases separated the two germline ends. The CDR3 is 13 residues long.

CDR3 amino acids: CALHRGTTEAFF. CDR3 nucleotides: TGTGCCTTACACAGGGGGACCACTGAAGCTTTCTTT. The V call is TRBV30, the J call TRBJ1-1, with 8 bases fitting TRBD1. The CDR3 extends over 12 amino acids. Per germline, CDR1 GTSNPN and CDR2 SVGIG (reference sequence). V was pared by 7 bases and J by 4 bases, with 5 bases of the junction left unmatched.

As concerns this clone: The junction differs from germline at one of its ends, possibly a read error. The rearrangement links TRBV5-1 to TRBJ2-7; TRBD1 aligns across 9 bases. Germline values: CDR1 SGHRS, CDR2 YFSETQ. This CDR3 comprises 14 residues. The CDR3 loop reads CASSLGTGPYEQYF. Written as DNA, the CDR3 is TGCGCCAGCAGTTTGGGGACAGGGCCCTACGAGCAGTACTTC.

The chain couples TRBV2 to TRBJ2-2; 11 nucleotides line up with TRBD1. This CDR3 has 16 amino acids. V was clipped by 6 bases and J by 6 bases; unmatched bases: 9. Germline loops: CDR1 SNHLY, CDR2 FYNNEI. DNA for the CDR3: TGTGCCAGCAGAGGACAGGGGGCGTTGAGAGCCGGGGAGCTGTTTTTT. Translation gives CASRGQGALRAGELFF. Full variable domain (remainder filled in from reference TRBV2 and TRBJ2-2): EPEVTQTPSHQVTQMGQEVILRCVPISNHLYFYWYRQILGQKVEFLVSFYNNEISEKSEIFDDQFSVERPDGSNFTLKIRSTKLEDSAMYFCASRGQGALRAGELFFGEGSRLTVL.